This entry lists 15 T cell receptor beta chains sequenced from one sample in a study of blood T cell repertoires in COVID-19. Method: immunoSEQ multiplex PCR; TCRdb's copy keeps in-frame clones and lacks some. The data show 270,000 or so clones, about nine tenths seen once. Material for sequencing was peripheral blood. These receptors originate from a woman aged 25-40 years with COVID-19, enrolled during active disease.

The chain carries TRBV5-1 and TRBJ2-7, with 12 nucleotides matching TRBD1. Germline CDR1 is SGHRS and CDR2 is YFSETQ. The CDR3 totals 15 residues. The V and J ends lost 4 bases and 3 bases, in that order; junction bases with no gene match: 5. The CDR3 here is CASSEGTGGSYEQYF. CDR3 DNA sequence: TGCGCCAGCAGCGAGGGGACAGGGGGCAGCTACGAGCAGTACTTC. The variable domain in full, with the rest retrieved from reference TRBV5-1 and TRBJ2-7, is KAGVTQTPRYLIKTRGQQVTLSCSPISGHRSVSWYQQTPGQGLQFLFEYFSETQRNKGNFPGRFSGRQFSNSRSEMNVSTLELGDSALYLCASSEGTGGSYEQYFGPGTRLTVT.

The J gene is TRBJ1-2, the V gene TRBV15, with D unclear. Trimming removed 1 base at V and 6 bases at J, with 6 bases between. CDR1 and CDR2 from the germline V gene are LNHNV and YYDKDF (reference sequence). CDR3 length: 12 amino acids. The chain's CDR3 is CATSRARDGYTF. DNA of the CDR3: TGTGCCACCAGCAGAGCCCGTGATGGCTACACCTTC. Filled out from reference TRBV15 and TRBJ1-2, the complete variable domain reads DAMVIQNPRYQVTQFGKPVTLSCSQTLNHNVMYWYQQKSSQAPKLLFHYYDKDFNNEADTPDNFQSRRPNTSFCFLDIRSPGLGDTAMYLCATSRARDGYTFGSGTRLTVV.

The chain employs TRBV19 and TRBJ2-2, with TRBD2 matching 7 bases. The CDR3 length is 13 residues. Unmatched junction bases numbered 12, after V lost 7 bases and J lost 13 bases. Germline V gene sequence: CDR1 LNHDA, CDR2 SQIVND (reference sequence). The CDR3 DNA sequence: TGTGCCAGTACTCAAAGCGGGGCCTCAGGGCTGTTTTTT. This encodes CASTQSGASGLFF.

This chain uses TRBV24-1 with TRBJ2-3, with 7 bases identical to TRBD2. Per germline, CDR1 KGHDR and CDR2 SFDVKD. Germline trimming cut 8 bases from V and 2 bases from J; bases unmatched to any gene: 12. CDR3 size: 16 residues. CDR3 bases: TGTGCCACCATGAGGAGGGAGGGGCCCCTCACAGATACGCAGTATTTT. This codes for CATMRREGPLTDTQYF.

This clone has only one observation. The chain links TRBV19 to TRBJ2-1; 8 nucleotides line up with TRBD2. The trim removed 6 bases at V and 10 bases at J, leaving 11 bases unmatched. CDR1 is LNHDA, CDR2 SQIVND, per germline (reference sequence). This CDR3 contains 14 residues. The CDR3 protein is CASRGLANGDEQFF. The CDR3 DNA is TGTGCCAGTAGAGGACTAGCTAATGGGGACGAGCAGTTCTTC.

The DNA of the CDR3 is TGTGCCAGCAGACGCCCGGGGACAGGGAAGGAGACCCAGTACTTC. This codes for CASRRPGTGKETQYF. The chain joins TRBV7-9 to TRBJ2-5; TRBD1 agrees at 9 bases. Germline lookup yields CDR1 SEHNR and CDR2 FQNEAQ (reference sequence). CDR3 length: 15 residues. The J segment lost 5 bases and the V segment lost 6 bases, leaving 10 bases of the junction unmatched.

This clone was found once. V and J are TRBV2 and TRBJ1-6; 7 nucleotides agree with TRBD1. In germline, CDR1 is SNHLY, CDR2 FYNNEI. The V gene end was trimmed by 5 bases and the J gene end by 5 bases; junction bases not matched to a gene: 3. The CDR3 has 14 residues. This CDR3 reads CASSTGQDNSPLHF. CDR3 sequence (DNA): TGTGCCAGCAGTACAGGACAGGATAATTCACCCCTCCACTTT.

The chain's CDR3 is CASSRGPTGNTEAFF. CDR3 DNA sequence: TGTGCCAGCAGTAGGGGTCCGACCGGGAACACTGAAGCTTTCTTT. The rearrangement uses TRBV25-1 and TRBJ1-1, with D tentatively TRBD1 (5 bases). Trimming left V 5 bases short and J 1 base short, with 14 bases between. Germline values: CDR1 MGHDK, CDR2 SYGVNS. CDR3 length equals 15 residues. Full variable domain (rest looked up from reference TRBV25-1 and TRBJ1-1): EADIYQTPRYLVIGTGKKITLECSQTMGHDKMYWYQQDPGMELHLIHYSYGVNSTEKGDLSSESTVSRIRTEHFPLTLESARPSHTSQYLCASSRGPTGNTEAFFGQGTRLTVV.

This sequence joins TRBV18 and TRBJ2-5; TRBD2 is a possible D gene (5 bases). Germline loops: CDR1 KGHSH, CDR2 LQKENI. The germline V and J ends were trimmed by 3 bases and 3 bases, with 8 bases remaining between them. The CDR3 is 13 amino acids. The CDR3 nucleotides are TGTGCCAGCTCACCGAGGGTGGAAGAGACCCAGTACTTC. This translates into CASSPRVEETQYF.

The sample holds a few counts of this clone. The chain couples TRBV2 to TRBJ1-2; D gene unclear. Looked up from germline, CDR1 is SNHLY and CDR2 is FYNNEI. Trimming left V 4 bases short and J 4 bases short, with 13 bases between. This CDR3 has 14 amino acids. This chain's CDR3 is CASSAGTPLYGYTF. DNA of the CDR3: TGTGCCAGCAGTGCAGGTACTCCACTCTATGGCTACACCTTC.

J is TRBJ1-2 and V is TRBV12-5; D may be TRBD1 (5 bases). CDR3 length: 13 amino acids. V gave up 2 bases and J gave up 8 bases, with 12 bases separating them. Germline V gene sequence: CDR1 LGHNT, CDR2 FRNRAP. CDR3 sequence reads: CASGLLAGGGYTF. Written as DNA, the CDR3 is TGTGCTAGTGGTTTGTTGGCCGGGGGAGGCTACACCTTC.

The chain recombines TRBV18 with TRBJ1-1; D not resolved. The CDR3 extends over 13 amino acids. The germline V and J ends were trimmed by 3 bases and 5 bases, with 10 bases remaining between them. Germline CDR1 is KGHSH and CDR2 is LQKENI. CDR3 in amino acids: CASSPTTITEAFF. In DNA form, the CDR3 reads TGTGCCAGCTCACCTACCACAATTACTGAAGCTTTCTTT.

The rearrangement links TRBV7-9 to TRBJ2-7; a possible D gene is TRBD2 (5 bases). Germline CDR1 is SEHNR and CDR2 is FQNEAQ (reference sequence). The CDR3 is 14 residues long. The V end lost 0 bases, the J end lost 7 bases, and 13 bases lay between the germline ends. This CDR3 reads CASSLAHRGKEQYF. CDR3 DNA sequence: TGTGCCAGCAGCTTAGCGCACCGGGGTAAAGAGCAGTACTTC.

The chain is built from TRBV28 and TRBJ2-7, with 12 bases identical to TRBD1. CDR3 length: 15 amino acids. The trim removed 7 bases at V and 7 bases at J, leaving 11 bases unmatched. Germline lookup yields CDR1 MDHEN and CDR2 SYDVKM. CDR3 in amino acids: CASTLGTGGLEEQYF. CDR3 nucleotide sequence: TGTGCCAGCACCCTAGGGACAGGGGGCTTGGAGGAGCAGTACTTC.

The rearrangement uses TRBV6-5 and TRBJ1-1; D is undetermined. Germline-derived CDR1 and CDR2 are MNHEY and SVGAGI. The CDR3 has 15 amino acids. The V gene lost 6 bases and the J gene lost 4 bases, with 18 bases spanning the gap. The CDR3 here is CASRLAGEGTTEAFF. The CDR3, as DNA: TGTGCCAGCAGACTCGCGGGAGAGGGAACCACTGAAGCTTTCTTT.